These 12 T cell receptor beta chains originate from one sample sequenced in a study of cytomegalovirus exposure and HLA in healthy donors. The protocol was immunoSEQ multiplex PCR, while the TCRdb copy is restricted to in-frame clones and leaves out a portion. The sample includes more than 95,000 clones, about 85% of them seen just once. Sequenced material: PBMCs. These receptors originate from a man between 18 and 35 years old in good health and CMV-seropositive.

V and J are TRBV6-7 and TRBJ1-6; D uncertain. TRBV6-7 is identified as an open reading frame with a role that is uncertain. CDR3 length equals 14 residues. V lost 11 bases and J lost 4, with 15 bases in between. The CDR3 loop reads CAVTAGEYNSPLHF. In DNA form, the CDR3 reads TGTGCCGTAACCGCCGGGGAATATAATTCACCCCTCCACTTT.

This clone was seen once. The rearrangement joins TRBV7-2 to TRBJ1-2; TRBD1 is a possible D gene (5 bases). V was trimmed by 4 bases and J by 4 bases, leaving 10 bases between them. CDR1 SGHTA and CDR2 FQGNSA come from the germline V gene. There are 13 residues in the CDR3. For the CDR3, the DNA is TGTGCCAGCAGCTCCTCGACAGTCTATGGCTACACCTTC. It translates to CASSSSTVYGYTF.

CDR3 in amino acids: CASSIDRNYGYTF. The DNA for the CDR3 is TGTGCCAGTAGTATCGACAGAAACTATGGCTACACCTTC. The chain joins TRBV19 to TRBJ1-2, with D possibly matching TRBD1 (5 bases). This CDR3 spans 13 amino acids. Germline V CDR1 and CDR2: LNHDA, SQIVND (reference sequence). V dropped 3 bases and J dropped 2 bases, with 7 bases sitting between them.

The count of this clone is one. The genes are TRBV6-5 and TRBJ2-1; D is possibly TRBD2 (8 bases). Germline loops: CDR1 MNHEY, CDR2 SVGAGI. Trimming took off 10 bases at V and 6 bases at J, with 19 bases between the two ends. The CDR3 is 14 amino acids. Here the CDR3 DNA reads TGTGCCACCAAATCGGGAGGGGGCCTCAATGAGCAGTTCTTC. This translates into CATKSGGGLNEQFF.

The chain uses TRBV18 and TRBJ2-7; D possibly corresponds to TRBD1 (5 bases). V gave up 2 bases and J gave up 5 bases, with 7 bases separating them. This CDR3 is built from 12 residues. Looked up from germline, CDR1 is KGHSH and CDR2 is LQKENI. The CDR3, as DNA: TGTGCCAGCTCACCAAACAGGAACGAGCAGTACTTC. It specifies CASSPNRNEQYF.

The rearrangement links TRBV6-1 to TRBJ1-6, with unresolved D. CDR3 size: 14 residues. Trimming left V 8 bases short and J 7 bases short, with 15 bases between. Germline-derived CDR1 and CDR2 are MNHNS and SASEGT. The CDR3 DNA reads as TGTGCCAGCGCACCGTGGGCATGGAATTCACCCCTCCACTTT. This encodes CASAPWAWNSPLHF.

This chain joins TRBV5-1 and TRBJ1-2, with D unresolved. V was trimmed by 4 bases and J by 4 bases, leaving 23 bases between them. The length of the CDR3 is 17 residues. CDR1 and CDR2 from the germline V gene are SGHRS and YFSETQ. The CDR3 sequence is CASSLYSDSLLPYGYTF. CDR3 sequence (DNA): TGCGCCAGCAGCCTTTACTCGGACTCCCTATTACCCTATGGCTACACCTTC. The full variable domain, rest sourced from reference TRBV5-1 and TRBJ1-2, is KAGVTQTPRYLIKTRGQQVTLSCSPISGHRSVSWYQQTPGQGLQFLFEYFSETQRNKGNFPGRFSGRQFSNSRSEMNVSTLELGDSALYLCASSLYSDSLLPYGYTFGSGTRLTVV.

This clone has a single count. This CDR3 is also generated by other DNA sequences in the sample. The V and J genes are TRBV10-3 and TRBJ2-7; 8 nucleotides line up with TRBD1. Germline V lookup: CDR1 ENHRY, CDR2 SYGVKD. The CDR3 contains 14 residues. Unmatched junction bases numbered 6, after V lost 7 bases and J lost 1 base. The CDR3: CAINPGQGSYEQYF. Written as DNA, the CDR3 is TGTGCCATCAACCCCGGACAGGGTTCCTACGAGCAGTACTTC.

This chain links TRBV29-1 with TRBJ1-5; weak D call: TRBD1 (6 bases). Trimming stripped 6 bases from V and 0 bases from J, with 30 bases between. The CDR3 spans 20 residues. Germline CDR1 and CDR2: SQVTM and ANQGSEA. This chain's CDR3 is CSVTHHMDRKIGDSNQPQHF. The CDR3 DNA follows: TGCAGCGTCACACACCACATGGACAGAAAAATAGGAGATAGCAATCAGCCCCAGCATTTT.

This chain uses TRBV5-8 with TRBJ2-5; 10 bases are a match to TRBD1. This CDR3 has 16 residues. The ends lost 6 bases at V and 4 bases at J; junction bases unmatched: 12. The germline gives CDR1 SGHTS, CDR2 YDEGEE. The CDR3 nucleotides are TGTGCCAGCACGCCCGGGACAGGGGTCATAATAGAGACCCAGTACTTC. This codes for CASTPGTGVIIETQYF.

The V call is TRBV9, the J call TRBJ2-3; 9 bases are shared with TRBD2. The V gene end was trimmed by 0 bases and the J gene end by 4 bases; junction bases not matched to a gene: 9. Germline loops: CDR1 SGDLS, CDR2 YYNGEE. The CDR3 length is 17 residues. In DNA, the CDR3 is TGTGCCAGCAGCGTAGGTATTCGGGCGGGGGGGGCAGATACGCAGTATTTT. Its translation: CASSVGIRAGGADTQYF.

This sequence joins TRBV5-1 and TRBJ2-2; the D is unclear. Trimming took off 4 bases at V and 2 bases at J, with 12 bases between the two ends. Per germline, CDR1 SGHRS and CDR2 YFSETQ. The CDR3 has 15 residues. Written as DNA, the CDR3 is TGCGCCAGCAGCGGGCAAGAGCCAAACACCGGGGAGCTGTTTTTT. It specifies CASSGQEPNTGELFF.